The 13 T cell receptor beta chains given below trace back to one sample, sequenced in a study of OX40 agonist ivuxolimab in advanced cancers. This table comes from immunoSEQ multiplex PCR, and its TCRdb copy is limited to in-frame clones, with some not included. The repertoire holds more than 50,000 clones, with almost 95% as singletons. Sample: CD4+ or CD8+ T cells sorted from blood, taken in a trial of the OX40 agonist ivuxolimab. These receptors were taken from an adult with an advanced solid tumor such as melanoma, head and neck, liver or kidney cancer.

This clone was found once. The chain employs TRBV13 and TRBJ1-6, with D tentatively TRBD1 (5 bases). Germline-derived CDR1 and CDR2 are PRHDT and FYEKMQ (reference sequence). This CDR3 region has 14 residues. V lost 5 bases to trimming and J lost 5 bases, with 10 bases between them. CDR3 loop: CASSHGHDNSPLHF. CDR3 bases: TGTGCCAGCAGCCACGGACACGATAATTCACCCCTCCACTTT.

This chain connects TRBV28 to TRBJ2-7; D is undetermined. This CDR3 is built from 14 residues. Germline assignment: CDR1 MDHEN and CDR2 SYDVKM. V gave up 1 base and J gave up 2 bases, with 9 bases separating them. The CDR3 spells CASSLLQTTYEQYF. As DNA, the CDR3 is TGTGCCAGCAGTTTATTACAGACAACCTACGAGCAGTACTTC.

The V gene is TRBV19, the J gene TRBJ2-7; 7 bases are shared with TRBD2. CDR1 LNHDA and CDR2 SQIVND come from the germline V gene (reference sequence). Germline trimming cut 3 bases from V and 5 bases from J; bases unmatched to any gene: 10. The CDR3 is 15 amino acids. CDR3 nucleotides: TGTGCCAGTAGTATTTTGGGTGGGAGCGGGAACGAGCAGTACTTC. Its protein product is CASSILGGSGNEQYF.

V and J are TRBV29-1 and TRBJ2-7, with TRBD1 matching over 10 bases. Germline trimming cut 7 bases from V and 6 bases from J; bases unmatched to any gene: 6. The germline V gene encodes CDR1 SQVTM and CDR2 ANQGSEA. This CDR3 has 12 amino acids. The CDR3 spells CSAGGTGVEQYF. The CDR3 DNA is TGCAGCGCGGGAGGGACAGGGGTCGAGCAGTACTTC.

The chain combines TRBV4-2 with TRBJ2-3; perhaps TRBD2 as D (5 bases). V lost 2 bases, J lost 6 bases, and 15 bases lay in between. CDR1 is LGHNA, CDR2 YNFKEQ, per germline. This CDR3 has 15 amino acids. The CDR3 DNA sequence: TGTGCCAGCAGCCAATCGGTAAGCGGCGGGGATACGCAGTATTTT. Its translation is CASSQSVSGGDTQYF.

This chain uses TRBV2 with TRBJ1-1; D call uncertain. The CDR3 contains 10 residues. The germline V and J ends were trimmed by 8 bases and 2 bases, with 3 bases remaining between them. Germline V CDR1 and CDR2: SNHLY, FYNNEI. The DNA for the CDR3 is TGTGCCAGCCGCAACACTGAAGCTTTCTTT. It encodes CASRNTEAFF.

The chain uses TRBV7-6 and TRBJ1-1; 7 bases match TRBD1. V shed 3 bases and J 1 base; nucleotides not matched to a gene: 5. Looked up from germline, CDR1 is SGHVS and CDR2 is FNYEAQ. CDR3 size: 15 residues. The CDR3 is CASSFQPGGNTEAFF. Here the CDR3 DNA reads TGTGCCAGCAGCTTCCAGCCAGGGGGGAACACTGAAGCTTTCTTT.

As concerns this clone: In the same sample, other DNA sequences code for this CDR3. This chain joins TRBV9 and TRBJ1-1, with D unresolved. V dropped 2 bases and J dropped 3 bases, with 11 bases sitting between them. The CDR3 consists of 14 residues. Germline-derived CDR1 and CDR2 are SGDLS and YYNGEE. The CDR3 region has the DNA TGTGCCAGCAGCGTTTACAGAGAGGACACTGAAGCTTTCTTT. This codes for CASSVYREDTEAFF.

This clone was detected once. The V call is TRBV5-8, the J call TRBJ2-1; D uncertain. Trimming took off 0 bases at V and 5 bases at J, with 18 bases between the two ends. Germline V gene sequence: CDR1 SGHTS, CDR2 YDEGEE. This CDR3 is 17 amino acids long. Here the CDR3 DNA reads TGTGCCAGCAGCTTGGGATTATTGGTCACTAAAAACAATGAGCAGTTCTTC. Its translation: CASSLGLLVTKNNEQFF.

V is TRBV7-9 and J is TRBJ2-5; D is tentatively TRBD1 or TRBD2 (5 bases each). Trimming shortened V by 4 bases and J by 0 bases, and 12 bases separated the two germline ends. In germline, CDR1 is SEHNR, CDR2 FQNEAQ (reference sequence). This CDR3 is built from 15 residues. The CDR3 region is CASSSSGTYQETQYF. DNA of the CDR3: TGTGCCAGCAGCTCCTCTGGGACGTACCAAGAGACCCAGTACTTC. Using reference TRBV7-9 and TRBJ2-5 for the parts outside the CDR3, the full variable domain is DTGVSQNPRHKITKRGQNVTFRCDPISEHNRLYWYRQTLGQGPEFLTYFQNEAQLEKSRLLSDRFSAERPKGSFSTLEIQRTEQGDSAMYLCASSSSGTYQETQYFGPGTRLLVL.

The J gene is TRBJ2-4, the V gene TRBV10-2, with D maybe TRBD2 (6 bases). V dropped 0 bases and J dropped 9 bases, with 15 bases sitting between them. The germline V gene encodes CDR1 WSHSY and CDR2 SAAADI. The CDR3 is 15 residues long. CDR3 amino acids: CASSESLAPLGIQYF. The CDR3 DNA sequence: TGCGCCAGCAGTGAGTCTCTAGCGCCCCTGGGCATTCAGTACTTC.

The CDR3 bases are TGTGCCAGCAGCGAATATTACCCGGGGCAGGAGGAGCTGTTTTTT. Translation: CASSEYYPGQEELFF. The chain links TRBV7-6 to TRBJ2-2, with D possibly being TRBD1 or TRBD2 (5 bases each). Germline assignment: CDR1 SGHVS and CDR2 FNYEAQ. Trimming left V 5 bases short and J 10 bases short, with 20 bases between. The CDR3 sequence is 15 residues long.

The chain joins TRBV6-5 to TRBJ1-2; 7 bases map to TRBD1. V shed 6 bases and J 5 bases; nucleotides not matched to a gene: 9. CDR1 MNHEY and CDR2 SVGAGI come from the germline V gene. The CDR3 runs to 14 residues. The CDR3 nucleotides are TGTGCCAGCAGCAGCAGGGGGTTTGGATATGGCTACACCTTC. Encoded protein: CASSSRGFGYGYTF.